What follows is one T cell receptor beta chain and its context. This sample stems from a study of blood T cell repertoires in COVID-19. For the study at large: Nucleic acid was either cDNA or gDNA, and it came from T cells, B-cell-depleted T cells, or PBMCs.

Original methodology: Amplification from reference gene primers served as the basis for estimated nucleated cell counts. Measured with immunoSEQ multiplex PCR; TCRdb has only the in-frame clones, and not every one. V and J calls and clone size are those listed in that table; D and trimming were worked out from the DNA. The data contain about 180,000 clones, roughly nine tenths of them singletons. J was trimmed by 3 bases and V by 0 bases; bases with no gene match: 8. CDR3 length equals 16 residues. Germline V gene lookup returns CDR1 SGDLS and CDR2 YYNGEE. The cohort comprised adults aged roughly 18 to 95 years residing in approximately 25 US areas.

This TCR was recovered from a woman aged 40 to 55 with acute COVID-19. The chain employs TRBV9 and TRBJ2-7; 8 bases fit TRBD2. Sequenced input: PBMCs or T cells enriched from blood (not recorded which). The CDR3: CASSVGIAGSLYEQYF. For the CDR3, the DNA is TGTGCCAGCAGCGTAGGAATAGCGGGATCACTCTACGAGCAGTACTTC.